Described below is a single T cell receptor beta chain sequence and its context. Its antigen is as yet unknown. This table comes from immunoSEQ multiplex PCR, and its TCRdb copy is limited to in-frame clones, with some not included. The sample carries approximately 45,000 clones, approximately 92% recorded once. The sample originates from a study of a mutant IDH1 vaccine in newly diagnosed glioma. Time point denoted: week 35, safety follow-up. Doses comprised 300 ug of mutant IDH1 20-mer peptide each, plus topical imiquimod. V was clipped by 5 bases and J by 3 bases, with 14 bases between them. The CDR3 runs to 15 residues. Germline CDR1 and CDR2: MRHNA and SNTAGT.

This sequence joins TRBV6-4 and TRBJ2-4; weak D call: TRBD2 (5 bases). The TCR was taken from a man in his fifties or sixties with glioma. The specimen was PBMCs, collected from a glioma patient whose treatment included an IDH1 peptide vaccine. This CDR3 reads CASSSYTGVKNIQYF. In nucleotides, the CDR3 is TGTGCCAGCAGTTCTTATACCGGGGTCAAAAACATTCAGTACTTC.